Sequencing of this TCR beta chain was carried out in a study of blood T cell repertoires in COVID-19. A few counts support this clone. V shed 5 bases and J shed 0 bases, with 5 bases lying between them. The CDR3 has 13 amino acids. Germline loops: CDR1 MNHEY, CDR2 SMNVEV (reference sequence). Per the study methods: It was from reference gene primer amplification that nucleated cell counts were estimated. Data came from immunoSEQ multiplex PCR; TCRdb stores just in-frame clones and leaves some out. V and J calls and clone size follow that table, whereas D and trimming were derived from the DNA. This sample has approximately 89,000 clones; over 75% occur once, and the top ten carry approximately 15%.

This chain links TRBV27 with TRBJ1-3, with D uncertain. Sequencing was performed on peripheral blood. The TCR originated in a woman in her 70s with acute or convalescent COVID-19. CDR3: CASSLFSGNTIYF. CDR3 nucleotides: TGTGCCAGCAGTCTCTTCTCTGGAAACACCATATATTTT.